This TCR beta chain stems from a study of CD8+ T cells in alopecia areata. Across the study: Each day, treated patients took oral tofacitinib twice, at 5 to 10 mg per dose. Scalp area affected, as a percentage, set the severity score of treated patients. Points from the study as a whole: There were many expanded lesional clones persisting in scalp and blood during tofacitinib.

The authors extracted RNA and reverse transcribed it into cDNA as the sequencing template. Sequencing used immunoSEQ multiplex PCR; TCRdb keeps in-frame clones, though not all of them. Of about 190,000 clones listed, 50% to 75% are singletons. To note about this clone: Its antigen remains unidentified.

Treatment of the sample: oral pan-JAK inhibitor, 5-10 mg twice daily. Cell sorting was applied to PBMCs, and CD4+ and CD8+ T cells were collected. There are 14 residues in the CDR3. The V segment lost 6 bases and the J segment 4 bases; nucleotides outside the gene matches: 7. Germline V CDR1 and CDR2: SGHRS, YFSETQ. The receptor was isolated from a human donor with alopecia areata. Here the sequenced sample was CD4+ T cells sorted from blood, taken at week 4, from a patient treated with tofacitinib. V usage is TRBV5-1 and J usage is TRBJ2-1; 7 bases map to TRBD1. CDR3 bases: TGCGCCAGCACGTCGGACAGGATATACAATGAGCAGTTCTTC. This gives the protein CASTSDRIYNEQFF.